Reported below is one T cell receptor beta chain. Its antigen target is currently unknown. The record has no base qualities; no much larger clone is one base away. The data are from a study of T cell repertoires in cytomegalovirus infection (dated by TCRdb to about 2019). Broadly, across the study: Donor HLA type was relevant to the analysis, as public TCR beta signatures indicated carriage of CMV infection together with the matching HLA type.

The instrument given in TCRdb is Illumina HiSeq 1500. The public sequencing data were trimmed at Q25 with fastp and processed into clonotypes with MiXCR by TCRdb, which kept only in-frame beta chains. Rows matching on CDR3 protein sequence are summarized as one entry with the most common DNA and genes. In this sample the table shows about 680,000 distinct CDR3 sequences, less than 25% of which occur a single time. The top ten clonotypes cover roughly 8% of the sample. Between the V and J ends, shortened by 6 bases and 6 bases respectively, the junction contains 10 bases. The germline V gene sets CDR1 to MDHEN and CDR2 to SYDVKM. The CDR3 goes from the cysteine to the phenylalanine over 12 residues. The CDR3 DNA has 36 bases and is translated from base 1. What the research found in general, with its limitations: In both this cohort and an independent approximately 400-donor cohort, the cumulative frequency of public TCR beta family members distinguished carriers of CMV infection plus the relevant HLA type. The ex vivo response was dominated by HLA-C-restricted CMV-specific TCR beta clonotypes, which also provided the single most frequent clonotype in two of eight donors.

This receptor was identified in a human donor in good health (CMV status not recorded). Some clones in this sample may be carry-over from other donors' samples. Sequencing was carried out using CD8+ T cells from PBMCs. This sequence uses TRBV28 and TRBJ2-3, with the D gene not clear enough to name. Here is the DNA: TGTGCCAGCAGGGCCGTAACTGATACGCAGTATTTT. Translated, it gives CASRAVTDTQYF.